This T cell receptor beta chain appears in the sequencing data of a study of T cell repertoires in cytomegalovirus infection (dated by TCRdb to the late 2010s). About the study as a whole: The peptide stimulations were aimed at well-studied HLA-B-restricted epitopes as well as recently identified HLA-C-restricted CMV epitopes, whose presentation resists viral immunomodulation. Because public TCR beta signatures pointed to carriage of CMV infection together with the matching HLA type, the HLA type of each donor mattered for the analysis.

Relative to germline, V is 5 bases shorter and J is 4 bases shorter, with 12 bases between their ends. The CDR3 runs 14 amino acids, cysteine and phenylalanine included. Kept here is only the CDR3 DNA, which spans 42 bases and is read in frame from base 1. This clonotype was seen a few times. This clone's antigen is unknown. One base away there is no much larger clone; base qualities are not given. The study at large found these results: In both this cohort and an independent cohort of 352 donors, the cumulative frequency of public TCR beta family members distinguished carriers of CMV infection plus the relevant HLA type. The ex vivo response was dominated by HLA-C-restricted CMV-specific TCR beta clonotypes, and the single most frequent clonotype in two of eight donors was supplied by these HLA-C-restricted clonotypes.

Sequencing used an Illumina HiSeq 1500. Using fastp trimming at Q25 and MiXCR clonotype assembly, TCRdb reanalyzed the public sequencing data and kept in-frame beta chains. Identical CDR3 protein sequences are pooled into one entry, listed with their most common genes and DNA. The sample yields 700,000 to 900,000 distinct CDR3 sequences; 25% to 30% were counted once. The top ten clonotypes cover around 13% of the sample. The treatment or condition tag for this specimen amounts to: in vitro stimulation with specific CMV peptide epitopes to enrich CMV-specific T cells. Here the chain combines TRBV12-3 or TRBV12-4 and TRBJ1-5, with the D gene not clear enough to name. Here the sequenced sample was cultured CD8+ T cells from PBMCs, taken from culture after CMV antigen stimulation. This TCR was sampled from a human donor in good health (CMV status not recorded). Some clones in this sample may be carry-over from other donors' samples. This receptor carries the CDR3 CASSLYPWNQPQHF. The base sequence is TGTGCCAGCAGTCTGTATCCGTGGAATCAGCCCCAGCATTTT.